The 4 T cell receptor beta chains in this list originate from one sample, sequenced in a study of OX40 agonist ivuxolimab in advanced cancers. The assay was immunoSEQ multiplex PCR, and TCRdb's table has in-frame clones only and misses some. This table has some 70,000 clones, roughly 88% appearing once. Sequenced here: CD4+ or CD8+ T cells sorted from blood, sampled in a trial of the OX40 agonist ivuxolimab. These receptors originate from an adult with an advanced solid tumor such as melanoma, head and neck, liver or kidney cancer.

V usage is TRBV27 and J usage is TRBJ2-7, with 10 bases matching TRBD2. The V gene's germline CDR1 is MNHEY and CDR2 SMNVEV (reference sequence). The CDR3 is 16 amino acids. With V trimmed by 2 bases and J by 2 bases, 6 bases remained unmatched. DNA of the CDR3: TGTGCCAGCAGTTTAGGTCCAGCGGGAGGGCCCTACGAGCAGTACTTC. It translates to CASSLGPAGGPYEQYF.

The CDR3 DNA sequence: TGTGCCAGCAGAGCCGGGCACTGGGGTTCTGGCTACAATGAGCAGTTCTTC. Encoded protein: CASRAGHWGSGYNEQFF. The rearrangement links TRBV2 to TRBJ2-1; D ambiguous. The V gene's germline CDR1 is SNHLY and CDR2 FYNNEI. The V gene lost 6 bases and the J gene lost 3 bases, with 21 bases spanning the gap. CDR3 length: 17 residues. Variable domain in full (rest from reference TRBV2 and TRBJ2-1): EPEVTQTPSHQVTQMGQEVILRCVPISNHLYFYWYRQILGQKVEFLVSFYNNEISEKSEIFDDQFSVERPDGSNFTLKIRSTKLEDSAMYFCASRAGHWGSGYNEQFFGPGTRLTVL.

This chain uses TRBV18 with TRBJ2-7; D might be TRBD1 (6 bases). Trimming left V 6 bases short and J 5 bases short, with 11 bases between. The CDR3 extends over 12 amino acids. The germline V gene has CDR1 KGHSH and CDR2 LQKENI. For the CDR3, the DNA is TGTGCCAGCTCGCCAGGGGTGCACGAGCAGTACTTC. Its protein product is CASSPGVHEQYF.

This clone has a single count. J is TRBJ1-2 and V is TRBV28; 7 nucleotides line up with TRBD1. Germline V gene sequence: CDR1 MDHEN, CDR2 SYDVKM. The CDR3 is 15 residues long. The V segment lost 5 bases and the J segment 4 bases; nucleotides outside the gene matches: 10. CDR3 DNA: TGTGCCAGCAGTCAATCGACAGGGCTATCCTATGGCTACACCTTC. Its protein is CASSQSTGLSYGYTF.